The next 21 T cell receptor beta chains were all read from a single sample in a study of blood T cell repertoires in COVID-19. TCRdb's table, derived via immunoSEQ multiplex PCR, lists solely in-frame clones and lacks some. Here the sample spans approximately 170,000 clones, around 80% being singletons. The sequenced sample was peripheral blood. The receptors here all came from a woman aged 80 or older with acute or convalescent COVID-19.

V gene TRBV7-2 combines with J gene TRBJ2-1, with D possibly TRBD2 on 5 matching bases. Trimming left V 5 bases short and J 6 bases short, with 14 bases between. Germline loops: CDR1 SGHTA, CDR2 FQGNSA. CDR3 size: 14 residues. The DNA of the CDR3 is TGTGCCAGCAGCCGCCGGCGGGTGGGCAATGAGCAGTTCTTC. Encoded protein: CASSRRRVGNEQFF.

The chain is built from TRBV4-1 and TRBJ2-1; no reliable D call. The germline CDR1 and CDR2 sequences are MGHRA and YSYEKL. The CDR3 is 14 amino acids. Trimming removed 1 base at V and 8 bases at J, with 12 bases between. The CDR3 loop is CASSQAVSHHEQFF. Here the CDR3 DNA reads TGCGCCAGCAGCCAAGCCGTTAGTCATCATGAGCAGTTCTTC.

This chain uses TRBV5-1 with TRBJ2-1, with TRBD1 matching over 9 bases. This CDR3 has 15 residues. CDR1 SGHRS and CDR2 YFSETQ come from the germline V gene. The J segment lost 0 bases and the V segment lost 5 bases, leaving 3 bases of the junction unmatched. The CDR3 sequence is CASRDRGRSYNEQFF. The CDR3 DNA sequence: TGCGCCAGCAGGGACAGGGGCCGCTCCTACAATGAGCAGTTCTTC.

The chain uses TRBV5-5 and TRBJ2-1, with 13 bases fitting TRBD2. Losses at the gene ends were 3 bases for V and 7 bases for J; bases not matched to a gene: 10. The CDR3 covers 17 residues. In germline, CDR1 is SGHKS, CDR2 YYEKEE (reference sequence). The CDR3 DNA is TGTGCCAGCAGCTACTCGACTAGCGGGAGGTCGAGAAATGAGCAGTTCTTC. Its translation: CASSYSTSGRSRNEQFF.

J is TRBJ1-2 and V is TRBV6-2 or TRBV6-3, with TRBD1 identical over 8 bases. The CDR3 runs to 15 residues. V lost 3 bases, J lost 5 bases, and 8 bases stayed unmatched. Germline CDR1 is MNHEY and CDR2 is SVGEGT. In nucleotides, the CDR3 is TGTGCCAGCAGTTATTCGGCCAGGGGGCATTATGGCTACACCTTC. It specifies CASSYSARGHYGYTF.

This clone was recorded a few times. CDR3: CASSPGQGAREQYF. CDR3 sequence (DNA): TGCGCCAGCAGCCCGGGACAGGGGGCGCGGGAGCAGTACTTC. The rearrangement joins TRBV4-3 to TRBJ2-7, with 12 bases aligning to TRBD1. The length of the CDR3 is 14 residues. Germline trimming cut 4 bases from V and 7 bases from J; bases unmatched to any gene: 5. Germline V gene lookup returns CDR1 LGHNA and CDR2 YSLEER.

This clone was seen just once. The J gene is TRBJ2-2, the V gene TRBV6-6, with D maybe TRBD1 (5 bases). The CDR3 is made up of 15 amino acids. From germline, CDR1 is MNHNY and CDR2 SVGAGI (reference sequence). Trimming removed 7 bases at V and 1 base at J, with 13 bases between. CDR3 protein: CASKPITGNTGELFF. CDR3 DNA sequence: TGTGCCAGCAAACCAATCACAGGGAACACCGGGGAGCTGTTTTTT.

V usage is TRBV15 and J usage is TRBJ2-1, with 8 bases aligning to TRBD1. Germline V lookup: CDR1 LNHNV, CDR2 YYDKDF (reference sequence). V was clipped by 5 bases and J by 2 bases; unmatched bases: 5. CDR3 length equals 15 residues. CDR3 sequence (DNA): TGTGCCACCAGCGACCGGGACAGGACCTACAATGAGCAGTTCTTC. It translates to CATSDRDRTYNEQFF. The complete variable domain, with remaining parts taken from reference TRBV15 and TRBJ2-1, reads DAMVIQNPRYQVTQFGKPVTLSCSQTLNHNVMYWYQQKSSQAPKLLFHYYDKDFNNEADTPDNFQSRRPNTSFCFLDIRSPGLGDTAMYLCATSDRDRTYNEQFFGPGTRLTVL.

The V call is TRBV20-1, the J call TRBJ1-5; D call uncertain. CDR1 and CDR2 from the germline V gene are DFQATT and SNEGSKA (reference sequence). V was clipped by 3 bases and J by 3 bases, with 12 bases between them. This CDR3 comprises 14 residues. The chain's CDR3 is CSASLASTNQPQHF. DNA of the CDR3: TGCAGTGCTAGTTTAGCCAGTACCAATCAGCCCCAGCATTTT.

This clone was observed once. The V call is TRBV6-5, the J call TRBJ1-2, with a possible D match to TRBD1 (5 bases). The germline V gene has CDR1 MNHEY and CDR2 SVGAGI. This CDR3 comprises 13 residues. V was pared by 10 bases and J by 4 bases, with 16 bases between. For the CDR3, the DNA is TGTGCCATAAAAGGAGGGGCCCTCTATGGCTACACCTTC. This codes for CAIKGGALYGYTF.

CDR3 region: CASSPRDGSYEQYF. The CDR3 DNA sequence: TGTGCCAGCAGCCCCCGGGACGGGAGCTACGAGCAGTACTTC. J is TRBJ2-7 and V is TRBV5-4; D is possibly TRBD2 (6 bases). This CDR3 is 14 amino acids long. Trimming left V 4 bases short and J 3 bases short, with 14 bases between. Germline V gives CDR1 SGHNT, CDR2 YYREEE (reference sequence).

The V call is TRBV4-1, the J call TRBJ2-1; D may be TRBD2 (5 bases). V was pared by 1 base and J by 0 bases, with 10 bases between. The germline V gene encodes CDR1 MGHRA and CDR2 YSYEKL. The CDR3 is 16 amino acids. This chain's CDR3 is CASSQGLSSSYNEQFF. CDR3 bases: TGCGCCAGCAGCCAAGGACTATCGAGCTCCTACAATGAGCAGTTCTTC.

The CDR3 DNA is TGTGCCAGTAGTATCCGGACAGACCTTCCCTACGAGCAGTACTTC. It specifies CASSIRTDLPYEQYF. The genes are TRBV19 and TRBJ2-7, with D perhaps TRBD1 (6 bases). This CDR3 is built from 15 residues. The V gene's germline CDR1 is LNHDA and CDR2 SQIVND (reference sequence). Trimming removed 3 bases from V and 2 bases from J, with 14 bases in between.

The chain couples TRBV15 to TRBJ2-2; TRBD1 might be the D (6 bases). The length of the CDR3 is 14 residues. The ends were cut back, 2 bases at V and 4 bases at J, with 8 bases in the middle. Germline loops: CDR1 LNHNV, CDR2 YYDKDF (reference sequence). CDR3 protein: CATSRSRGTGELFF. CDR3 sequence (DNA): TGTGCCACCAGCAGATCCAGGGGCACCGGGGAGCTGTTTTTT.

The chain couples TRBV6-2 or TRBV6-3 to TRBJ2-1, with D tentatively TRBD1 (6 bases). Germline CDR1 MNHEY, CDR2 SVGEGT. The CDR3 is made up of 15 amino acids. V lost 5 bases, J lost 4 bases, and 15 bases lay in between. The CDR3 nucleotides are TGTGCCAGCAGTCCACAGGGTTTGAGGTACAATGAGCAGTTCTTC. Translated, it gives CASSPQGLRYNEQFF.

This clone was counted a single time. The V gene is TRBV4-2, the J gene TRBJ2-7; 14 nucleotides align to TRBD2. Germline V gene lookup returns CDR1 LGHNA and CDR2 YNFKEQ. Losses at the gene ends were 0 bases for V and 4 bases for J; bases not matched to a gene: 5. This CDR3 has 17 residues. The CDR3, as DNA: TGTGCCAGCAGCCAAGAGCGAAGACTAGCGGGGGGGTACGAGCAGTACTTC. It encodes CASSQERRLAGGYEQYF.

The chain combines TRBV13 with TRBJ2-7; TRBD1 matches at 10 bases. Germline CDR1 is PRHDT and CDR2 is FYEKMQ (reference sequence). V lost 5 bases, J lost 7 bases, and 14 bases stayed unmatched. CDR3 length: 16 amino acids. The CDR3 DNA is TGTGCCAGCAGCCACATGGGGGGACAGGGGACGGAAGAGCAGTACTTC. Translation: CASSHMGGQGTEEQYF.

This rearrangement joins TRBV18 to TRBJ2-7; the D is unclear. Germline V gene lookup returns CDR1 KGHSH and CDR2 LQKENI. This CDR3 spans 12 amino acids. Deletions cut 2 bases from V and 3 bases from J, with 5 bases between. The CDR3 loop reads CASSPNGYEQYF. CDR3 nucleotide sequence: TGTGCCAGCTCACCAAACGGCTACGAGCAGTACTTC.

This clone appeared a single time. The chain employs TRBV7-8 and TRBJ1-6; tentative D call: TRBD1 (6 bases). Trimming removed 5 bases from V and 5 bases from J, with 13 bases in between. This CDR3 has 15 amino acids. Germline assignment: CDR1 SGHVS and CDR2 FQNEAQ. The CDR3 loop is CASSPQGGDNSPLHF. For the CDR3, the DNA is TGTGCCAGCAGCCCACAAGGGGGTGATAATTCACCCCTCCACTTT.

The V call is TRBV29-1, the J call TRBJ2-2; D perhaps matches TRBD2 (6 bases). Germline CDR1 reads SQVTM; CDR2 reads ANQGSEA. Between the trimmed V and J ends, which lost 4 bases and 5 bases, there was a span of 17 bases. The CDR3 covers 15 residues. The CDR3 loop reads CSVGRGSRYTGELFF. Written as DNA, the CDR3 is TGCAGCGTTGGTCGGGGGAGTCGGTATACCGGGGAGCTGTTTTTT.

The count of this clone is one. CDR3 amino acids: CASSLSGQGSSPLHF. CDR3 nucleotide sequence: TGTGCCAGCAGCTTATCGGGACAGGGGAGCTCACCCCTCCACTTT. The genes are TRBV11-2 and TRBJ1-6; 10 bases are shared with TRBD1. Germline V lookup: CDR1 SGHAT, CDR2 FQNNGV. The CDR3 loop spans 15 amino acids. Unmatched junction bases numbered 5, after V lost 2 bases and J lost 10 bases. Together with reference TRBV11-2 and TRBJ1-6, the CDR3 gives the full variable domain: EAGVAQSPRYKIIEKRQSVAFWCNPISGHATLYWYQQILGQGPKLLIQFQNNGVVDDSQLPKDRFSAERLKGVDSTLKIQPAKLEDSAVYLCASSLSGQGSSPLHFGNGTRLTVT.